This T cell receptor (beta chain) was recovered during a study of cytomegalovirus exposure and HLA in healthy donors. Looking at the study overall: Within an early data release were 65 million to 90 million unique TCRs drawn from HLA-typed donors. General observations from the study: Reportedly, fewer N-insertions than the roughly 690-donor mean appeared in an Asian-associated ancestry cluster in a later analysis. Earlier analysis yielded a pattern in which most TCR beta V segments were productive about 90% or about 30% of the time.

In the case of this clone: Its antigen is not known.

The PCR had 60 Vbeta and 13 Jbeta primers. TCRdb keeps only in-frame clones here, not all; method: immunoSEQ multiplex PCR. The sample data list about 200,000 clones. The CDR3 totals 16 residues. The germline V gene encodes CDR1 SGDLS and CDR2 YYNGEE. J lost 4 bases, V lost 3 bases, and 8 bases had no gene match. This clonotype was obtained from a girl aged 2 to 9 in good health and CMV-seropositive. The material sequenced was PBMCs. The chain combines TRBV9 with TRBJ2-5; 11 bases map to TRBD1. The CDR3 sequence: CASSAVRDRGAETQYF. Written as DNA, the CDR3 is TGTGCCAGCAGCGCAGTCCGGGACAGGGGGGCAGAGACCCAGTACTTC.